What follows describes a single T cell receptor beta chain. Its antigen is not known. Clones were read by immunoSEQ multiplex PCR, and TCRdb kept only the in-frame ones, dropping some. This sample has about 180,000 clones, with about 83% found just once. This entry belongs to a study of cytomegalovirus exposure and HLA in healthy donors. Study-level information: Per a later analysis, the roughly 670 first-cohort and approximately 120 validation repertoires shared one platform.

Regarding the study as a whole: Rarity marked most TCR sequences, yet some public TCRs occurred in many donors. Using the classifier, cytomegalovirus status was reportedly diagnosed with high specificity and sensitivity.

The receptor's source is a woman younger than 45 in good health and CMV-seronegative. Material for sequencing was PBMCs.

CDR3 DNA sequence: TGTGCTAGTGGTCCAGAGACAGGGTGGCTAGCGGGGGGGTCCTATGGTGGCTACAATGAGCAGTTCTTC. Translated: CASGPETGWLAGGSYGGYNEQFF. This sequence joins TRBV12-5 and TRBJ2-1, with 12 nucleotides matching TRBD2. V dropped 5 bases and J dropped 3; count of bases not matched to a gene: 26. CDR1 and CDR2 (germline): LGHNT, FRNRAP. This CDR3 region has 23 residues.